Listed below are T cell receptor beta chains from one sample, sequenced in a study of glioma-infiltrating T cells after dendritic cell vaccination. The protocol was immunoSEQ multiplex PCR, while the TCRdb copy is restricted to in-frame clones and leaves out a portion. The sample gives about 73,000 clones, about four fifths of which show up once; roughly 2% is in the top ten. This specimen consisted of blood, obtained before dendritic cell vaccination. The receptors stem from a human donor with glioblastoma. The CDR3 runs from the conserved cysteine through the conserved F or W. A D gene is named only where the DNA matches it firmly. Clone size is given for some rows only: seen once, a few or many times, or a class if the clone is expanded.

v_call	j_call	d_call	clone_size	cdr3_nt	cdr3_aa
TRBV5-1	TRBJ1-6	TRBD1	-	TGCGCCAGCAGCACCGGACAGGGGGCGGATTCACCCCTCCACTTT	CASSTGQGADSPLHF
TRBV7-7	TRBJ2-5	TRBD2	-	TGTGCCAGCAGCCCGTCTAGCGGGGGGGAAGAGACCCAGTACTTC	CASSPSSGGEETQYF
TRBV29-1	TRBJ1-5	TRBD1	-	TGCAGCGTAGCTGGACAGGGGAAAGATCAGCCCCAGCATTTT	CSVAGQGKDQPQHF
TRBV5-6	TRBJ1-5	TRBD1	-	TGTGCCAGCAGCTTCGGACAGGGGGCCTATCAGCCCCAGCATTTT	CASSFGQGAYQPQHF
TRBV7-9	TRBJ1-1	-	-	TGTGCCAGCAGCTTAGCGGAGGGGGGGGTGACTGAAGCTTTCTTT	CASSLAEGGVTEAFF
TRBV6-1	TRBJ1-5	-	-	TGTGCCAGCAGTGAATCCGGGAAAATTGGCAGCCATAGCAATCAGCCCCAGCATTTT	CASSESGKIGSHSNQPQHF
TRBV5-4	TRBJ1-1	-	-	TGTGCCAGCAGGACGTGGGGGGGGAACACTGAAGCTTTCTTT	CASRTWGGNTEAFF
TRBV15	TRBJ1-2	-	-	TGTGCCACCAGCAGCCCCATGTTTAGGGGTCCACGTTATGGCTACACCTTC	CATSSPMFRGPRYGYTF
TRBV5-1	TRBJ2-7	TRBD1	-	TGCGCCAGCAGCCCTCGGGGGACAGGGGTCCACGAGCAGTACTTC	CASSPRGTGVHEQYF
TRBV12-2	TRBJ1-1	-	-	TGTGCAAGTCGCTCTACAGGGGGCGAGACTGAAGCTTTCTTT	CASRSTGGETEAFF
TRBV14	TRBJ2-5	TRBD2	-	TGTGCCAGCAGCCCCGGACTAGCGGGGGGCCCTTGGGAGACCCAGTACTTC	CASSPGLAGGPWETQYF
TRBV19	TRBJ1-1	-	-	TGTGCCAGTAGCTTTACAGGAGTTGAAGCTTTCTTT	CASSFTGVEAFF
TRBV29-1	TRBJ2-3	TRBD1	-	TGCAGCGTCTGGGACAGGGTGGGCACAGATACGCAGTATTTT	CSVWDRVGTDTQYF
TRBV5-4	TRBJ2-5	TRBD1	-	TGTGCCAGCAGCTTGATTCTGACAGGGACCTTCCAAGAGACCCAGTACTTC	CASSLILTGTFQETQYF
TRBV4-1	TRBJ2-6	-	-	TGCGCCAGCAGCCAGGCTTCCGGGAGGGGGCCATCCCCTGGGGCCAACGTCCTGACTTTC	CASSQASGRGPSPGANVLTF
TRBV19	TRBJ1-4	-	-	TGTGCCAGTAGTATTGACAGGACAACTAATGAAAAACTGTTTTTT	CASSIDRTTNEKLFF
TRBV6-1	TRBJ2-2	-	-	TGTGCCAGCAGTGAACGGCTGACTAACACCGGGGAGCTGTTTTTT	CASSERLTNTGELFF
TRBV5-1	TRBJ2-1	-	once	TGCGCCAGCAGCTTGGGCGGGTCCACCCTCGGCAATGAGCAGTTCTTC	CASSLGGSTLGNEQFF
TRBV5-8	TRBJ2-5	TRBD1	once	TGTGCCAGCAGCTTGTCCGGACAGGGCCAAGAGACCCAGTACTTC	CASSLSGQGQETQYF
TRBV25-1	TRBJ1-3	TRBD1	few	TGTGCCAGTGAGGCCGGGACAGGGGGTAACACCATATATTTT	CASEAGTGGNTIYF
TRBV2	TRBJ1-1	-	-	TGTGCCACTAGCCGGGGAGACACTGAAGCTTTCTTT	CATSRGDTEAFF
TRBV5-6	TRBJ2-1	TRBD2	-	TGTGCCAGCAGCTTGTGGAGTAGCGGGGGGGCTCGAAGCAATGAGCAGTTCTTC	CASSLWSSGGARSNEQFF
TRBV7-3	TRBJ2-5	TRBD1	-	TGTGCCAGCAGCCTGAGACAGGGCTCCCAAGAGACCCAGTACTTC	CASSLRQGSQETQYF
TRBV6-5	TRBJ2-1	-	-	TGTGCCAGCAGCCGAACATCGATGGTCGATGAGCAGTTCTTC	CASSRTSMVDEQFF
TRBV4-1	TRBJ1-2	TRBD1	-	TGCGCCAGCAGCCAGACAGGGAGCCCTAACTATGGCTACACCTTC	CASSQTGSPNYGYTF
TRBV7-3	TRBJ2-3	TRBD1	-	TGTGCCAGCAGCCAGGGACAGGCCAGCACAGATACGCAGTATTTT	CASSQGQASTDTQYF
TRBV15	TRBJ2-1	-	-	TGTGCCACCAGCAGAGATGCGTGGGAGCAGTTCTTC	CATSRDAWEQFF
TRBV7-8	TRBJ1-4	TRBD1	-	TGTGCCAGCAGCCCATTACCAAGACAGGGCGGCGAAAAACTGTTTTTT	CASSPLPRQGGEKLFF
TRBV15	TRBJ2-2	-	-	TGTGCCACCAGCAGAGACAGGGAGAACACCGGGGAGCTGTTTTTT	CATSRDRENTGELFF
TRBV2	TRBJ2-7	TRBD2	-	TGTGCCAGCAGTGAAACTAGCGGGGGTGAGCAGTACTTC	CASSETSGGEQYF
TRBV11-2	TRBJ2-2	-	-	TGTGCCAGCAGCTTAACAGGGTGGAACACCGGGGAGCTGTTTTTT	CASSLTGWNTGELFF
TRBV7-9	TRBJ2-5	TRBD2	-	TGTGCCAGCAGATCTAGCGGGGGACAAGAGACCCAGTACTTC	CASRSSGGQETQYF
TRBV28	TRBJ1-2	-	-	TGTGCCAGCAGTTCACCCCCGCCAGGGTCGAGTGGCTACACCTTC	CASSSPPPGSSGYTF
TRBV19	TRBJ2-1	TRBD1	-	TGTGCCAGTAGTATAGAAGGGACAGGCCCGATGGGACACAATGAGCAGTTCTTC	CASSIEGTGPMGHNEQFF
TRBV5-1	TRBJ1-1	-	-	TGCGCCAGCAGCTTGGTGGCAGGGAGGGACACTGAAGCTTTCTTT	CASSLVAGRDTEAFF
TRBV9	TRBJ2-2	-	-	TGTGCCAGCAGCGGAACAGGGACCGGGGAGCTGTTTTTT	CASSGTGTGELFF
TRBV7-9	TRBJ1-1	-	few	TGTGCCAGCAATTTTCGGGGTACTGAAGCTTTCTTT	CASNFRGTEAFF
TRBV10-1	TRBJ2-5	TRBD2	few	TGCGCCAGCAGTGCTAGCGGGAGAGAGGAGACCCAGTACTTC	CASSASGREETQYF
TRBV5-5	TRBJ1-1	-	-	TGTGCCAGCAGCTTGAACAGGTTGGGGAACACTGAAGCTTTCTTT	CASSLNRLGNTEAFF
TRBV30	TRBJ1-1	-	-	TGTGCCTGGAGTGGTGAGGGTATCACTGAAGCTTTCTTT	CAWSGEGITEAFF
TRBV19	TRBJ1-5	TRBD1	-	TGTGCCAGTAGGAAAGGACAGGATAGCAATCAGCCCCAGCATTTT	CASRKGQDSNQPQHF
TRBV6-1	TRBJ1-1	TRBD1	-	TGTGCCAGCAGCGCCTGGACAGGGGGGTTTGAAGCTTTCTTT	CASSAWTGGFEAFF
TRBV7-3	TRBJ2-2	-	once	TGTGCCAGCAGCTTAGAGGGTGACACCGGGGAGCTGTTTTTT	CASSLEGDTGELFF